The 30 T cell receptor beta chains below come from one sample, sequenced in a study of OX40 agonist ivuxolimab in advanced cancers. The assay was immunoSEQ multiplex PCR, and TCRdb's table has in-frame clones only and misses some. Found here are about 66,000 clones, about 90% of them singletons; the top ten hold about 0.31%. The material sequenced was CD4+ or CD8+ T cells sorted from blood, taken in a trial of the OX40 agonist ivuxolimab. The receptors stem from an adult with an advanced solid tumor such as melanoma, head and neck, liver or kidney cancer.

V is TRBV28 and J is TRBJ2-3; D might be TRBD1 (6 bases). Trimming left V 2 bases short and J 0 bases short, with 6 bases between. Germline V gene data show CDR1 as MDHEN and CDR2 as SYDVKM. The CDR3 is made up of 14 amino acids. Here the CDR3 reads CASSLQGSTDTQYF. CDR3 DNA: TGTGCCAGCAGTTTACAGGGGAGCACAGATACGCAGTATTTT.

The chain links TRBV5-5 to TRBJ1-2; D gene ambiguous. There are 12 residues in the CDR3. Germline V gene sequence: CDR1 SGHKS, CDR2 YYEKEE (reference sequence). Trimming removed 0 bases at V and 4 bases at J, with 4 bases between. Here the CDR3 reads CASSLEVYGYTF. The CDR3 DNA is TGTGCCAGCAGCTTGGAAGTCTATGGCTACACCTTC.

The chain combines TRBV5-4 with TRBJ1-1, with no clear D. With 1 base removed from V and 0 bases from J, the gap between germline ends came to 13 bases. CDR1 and CDR2 (germline): SGHNT, YYREEE (reference sequence). The CDR3 contains 16 residues. The CDR3 sequence is CASSLRETAMNTEAFF. In DNA, the CDR3 is TGTGCCAGCAGCTTGAGAGAAACAGCCATGAACACTGAAGCTTTCTTT.

This sequence joins TRBV10-3 and TRBJ1-1; D gene unclear. Trimming pared 2 bases from V and 6 bases from J, leaving 16 bases between. CDR1 and CDR2 (germline): ENHRY, SYGVKD. CDR3 size: 15 residues. CDR3 in amino acids: CAISETVGLSAEAFF. The CDR3 DNA reads TGTGCCATCAGTGAGACTGTTGGGTTATCCGCTGAAGCTTTCTTT.

The V gene is TRBV25-1, the J gene TRBJ2-7; 7 bases line up with TRBD2. Germline V gives CDR1 MGHDK, CDR2 SYGVNS. V shed 9 bases, J shed 2 bases, and the junction held 7 bases outside the gene matches. The CDR3 has 13 amino acids. The CDR3 coding sequence is TGTGCCAGTTCTAGCGGCCAAACCTACGAGCAGTACTTC. It codes for CASSSGQTYEQYF.

The CDR3: CASSLRGAVGTEAFF. The DNA for the CDR3 is TGTGCCAGCAGCTTAAGGGGCGCAGTGGGCACTGAAGCTTTCTTT. V and J are TRBV7-9 and TRBJ1-1, with a tentative D call TRBD1 (5 bases). Germline V gene sequence: CDR1 SEHNR, CDR2 FQNEAQ (reference sequence). The CDR3 sequence is 15 residues long. Trimming cost V 2 bases and J 4 bases, with 14 bases left between them.

The chain joins TRBV6-5 to TRBJ1-6; D gene uncertain. CDR1 is MNHEY and CDR2 is SVGAGI in the germline V gene. V shed 6 bases and J shed 0 bases, with 6 bases lying between them. This CDR3 spans 14 amino acids. The CDR3 DNA reads as TGTGCCAGCAGGGAGAGCTCCTATAATTCACCCCTCCACTTT. It yields the protein CASRESSYNSPLHF.

The chain combines TRBV15 with TRBJ2-1, with 7 bases identical to TRBD2. In germline, CDR1 is LNHNV, CDR2 YYDKDF (reference sequence). J was trimmed by 3 bases and V by 1 base; bases with no gene match: 3. This CDR3 is 15 amino acids long. CDR3 sequence reads: CATSRAASGYNEQFF. Written as DNA, the CDR3 is TGTGCCACCAGCAGAGCGGCTAGCGGCTACAATGAGCAGTTCTTC.

This clone is medium-sized by share. At the DNA level, this CDR3 is encoded by other sequences in the same sample as well. The V call is TRBV2, the J call TRBJ1-5; D unresolved. This CDR3 is 12 amino acids long. Germline V gene lookup returns CDR1 SNHLY and CDR2 FYNNEI. Trimming stripped 5 bases from V and 0 bases from J, with 2 bases between. The CDR3 loop reads CASSRSNQPQHF. In nucleotides, the CDR3 is TGTGCCAGCAGTCGTAGCAATCAGCCCCAGCATTTT. The full variable domain, its missing parts supplied by reference TRBV2 and TRBJ1-5, is EPEVTQTPSHQVTQMGQEVILRCVPISNHLYFYWYRQILGQKVEFLVSFYNNEISEKSEIFDDQFSVERPDGSNFTLKIRSTKLEDSAMYFCASSRSNQPQHFGDGTRLSIL.

The V and J genes are TRBV28 and TRBJ2-7, with 12 bases identical to TRBD2. The CDR3 extends over 17 amino acids. After removal of 5 bases from V and 4 bases from J, the junction contained 12 bases not matched to a gene. The germline CDR1 and CDR2 sequences are MDHEN and SYDVKM. CDR3 loop: CASSLTSGRNRPYEQYF. The CDR3, as DNA: TGTGCCAGCAGTCTGACTAGCGGGAGAAATAGGCCGTACGAGCAGTACTTC. The whole variable domain, remainder taken from reference TRBV28 and TRBJ2-7, is DVKVTQSSRYLVKRTGEKVFLECVQDMDHENMFWYRQDPGLGLRLIYFSYDVKMKEKGDIPEGYSVSREKKERFSLILESASTNQTSMYLCASSLTSGRNRPYEQYFGPGTRLTVT.

The chain uses TRBV29-1 and TRBJ1-1, with D possibly matching TRBD1 (6 bases). The CDR3 extends over 14 amino acids. The germline V and J ends were trimmed by 6 bases and 1 base, with 15 bases remaining between them. Germline V lookup: CDR1 SQVTM, CDR2 ANQGSEA. The CDR3 DNA is TGCAGCGTGGCCCTGGGGGCGAAGAACACTGAAGCTTTCTTT. The encoded protein is CSVALGAKNTEAFF.

The chain uses TRBV5-1 and TRBJ1-1; D perhaps matches TRBD1 (6 bases). Germline V gene sequence: CDR1 SGHRS, CDR2 YFSETQ. The CDR3 is 15 amino acids. V was clipped by 0 bases and J by 4 bases, with 13 bases between them. This CDR3 reads CASSLEVGGGTEAFF. The CDR3 nucleotides read TGCGCCAGCAGCTTGGAGGTAGGGGGAGGCACTGAAGCTTTCTTT. Full variable domain (remainder filled in from reference TRBV5-1 and TRBJ1-1): KAGVTQTPRYLIKTRGQQVTLSCSPISGHRSVSWYQQTPGQGLQFLFEYFSETQRNKGNFPGRFSGRQFSNSRSEMNVSTLELGDSALYLCASSLEVGGGTEAFFGQGTRLTVV.

The J gene is TRBJ2-2, the V gene TRBV18, with D maybe TRBD2 (6 bases). From germline, CDR1 is KGHSH and CDR2 LQKENI. The CDR3 runs to 14 residues. The V gene lost 8 bases and the J gene lost 0 bases, with 10 bases spanning the gap. CDR3 protein: CASTGRSNTGELFF. The CDR3 DNA reads TGTGCCAGCACCGGGAGATCGAACACCGGGGAGCTGTTTTTT. Variable domain in full (rest from reference TRBV18 and TRBJ2-2): NAGVMQNPRHLVRRRGQEARLRCSPMKGHSHVYWYRQLPEEGLKFMVYLQKENIIDESGMPKERFSAEFPKEGPSILRIQQVVRGDSAAYFCASTGRSNTGELFFGEGSRLTVL.

The V gene is TRBV28, the J gene TRBJ2-1; the D is unclear. V was shortened by 8 bases and J by 6 bases, with 11 bases between the two germline ends. This CDR3 spans 12 amino acids. Germline CDR1 MDHEN, CDR2 SYDVKM. The CDR3 sequence is CASFGDTNEQFF. The CDR3 DNA sequence: TGTGCCAGCTTTGGTGACACCAATGAGCAGTTCTTC.

The rearrangement links TRBV19 to TRBJ1-1, with 10 bases that match TRBD1. The CDR3 consists of 19 residues. Germline CDR1 is LNHDA and CDR2 is SQIVND (reference sequence). V lost 1 base and J lost 5; bases outside the gene matches: 16. The CDR3, as DNA: TGTGCCAGTAGTATAGGCACTGGAGGGACAGGGGCCCGACGGACTGAAGCTTTCTTT. Encoded protein: CASSIGTGGTGARRTEAFF.

The chain uses TRBV5-1 and TRBJ2-5; possible D gene TRBD2, 7 bases. CDR1 is SGHRS, CDR2 YFSETQ, per germline. V was clipped by 2 bases and J by 4 bases, with 18 bases between them. The CDR3 runs to 16 residues. The CDR3 sequence is CASSLVPSGGGETQYF. CDR3 DNA sequence: TGCGCCAGCAGCTTAGTACCTAGCGGAGGGGGAGAGACCCAGTACTTC.

V is TRBV6-5 and J is TRBJ1-2, with 9 bases fitting TRBD1. Germline V lookup: CDR1 MNHEY, CDR2 SVGAGI. CDR3 length equals 15 residues. V lost 6 bases to trimming and J lost 6 bases; unmatched junction nucleotides: 11. This CDR3 is CASSLEGQGYDGYTF. Here the CDR3 DNA reads TGTGCCAGCAGCCTTGAGGGACAGGGATACGATGGCTACACCTTC.

Notes on this clone: Compared with germline, one end of the junction differs, possibly owing to a read error. The gene calls are TRBV6-1 and TRBJ2-1, with D unresolved. Per the germline V gene, CDR1 is MNHNS and CDR2 is SASEGT. The CDR3 loop spans 15 amino acids. Here the CDR3 DNA reads TGTGCCAGCAGCGAAGACCCGTACTCCTACAATGAGCAGTTCTTC. Translating gives CASSEDPYSYNEQFF.

This clone was observed a single time. J is TRBJ2-1 and V is TRBV5-4; 12 nucleotides agree with TRBD2. Trimming removed 3 bases from V and 4 bases from J; junction bases left unmatched: 11. The CDR3 covers 18 residues. Germline values: CDR1 SGHNT, CDR2 YYREEE (reference sequence). The CDR3 reads CASSYSRLAGVGYNEQFF. The CDR3 coding sequence is TGTGCCAGCAGCTACAGCCGACTAGCGGGAGTCGGATACAATGAGCAGTTCTTC.

V and J are TRBV6-1 and TRBJ1-1, with D perhaps TRBD1 (6 bases). The germline CDR1 and CDR2 sequences are MNHNS and SASEGT. This CDR3 is 15 amino acids long. Trimming shortened V by 7 bases and J by 4 bases, and 19 bases separated the two germline ends. This CDR3 is CASTTLGAGGTEAFF. The DNA of the CDR3 is TGTGCCAGCACCACCCTGGGGGCAGGAGGCACTGAAGCTTTCTTT.

The chain carries TRBV29-1 and TRBJ2-3, with D unresolved. The CDR3 has 11 residues. In germline, CDR1 is SQVTM, CDR2 ANQGSEA. Between the trimmed V and J ends, which lost 3 bases and 5 bases, there was a span of 6 bases. The CDR3 DNA reads as TGCAGCGTTGATTTAGGAGATACGCAGTATTTT. It encodes CSVDLGDTQYF.

This CDR3 reads CASSSTAPGTGKSYTF. The CDR3 DNA reads as TGTGCCAGCAGTTCAACGGCCCCCGGGACAGGGAAGAGCTACACCTTC. The V call is TRBV28, the J call TRBJ1-2; 9 bases are shared with TRBD1. J gave up 9 bases and V 4 bases, and 15 bases lay outside the gene matches. Per the germline V gene, CDR1 is MDHEN and CDR2 is SYDVKM. The CDR3 loop spans 16 amino acids.

The chain uses TRBV5-1 and TRBJ2-1, with 12 positions matching TRBD2. CDR1 is SGHRS and CDR2 is YFSETQ in the germline V gene. This CDR3 is built from 17 residues. Trimming removed 0 bases from V and 8 bases from J; junction bases left unmatched: 9. CDR3 nucleotide sequence: TGCGCCAGCAGCTTGGCCCTAGCGGGAGGGCCATTGGATGAGCAGTTCTTC. It encodes CASSLALAGGPLDEQFF.

The V gene is TRBV7-2, the J gene TRBJ1-2, with D maybe TRBD1 (6 bases). Germline V gene lookup returns CDR1 SGHTA and CDR2 FQGNSA. Trimming took off 6 bases at V and 8 bases at J, with 10 bases between the two ends. This CDR3 comprises 11 residues. The DNA of the CDR3 is TGTGCCAGCAGTTCAGGGGCCGGCTACACCTTC. It codes for CASSSGAGYTF.

This clone occurred once. The chain joins TRBV9 to TRBJ2-1; D not resolved. CDR3 length: 13 residues. V was pared by 3 bases and J by 9 bases, with 13 bases between. Per germline, CDR1 SGDLS and CDR2 YYNGEE. The CDR3 DNA reads as TGTGCCAGCAGCGCGAGACTCTCAGGTGAGCAGTTCTTC. It encodes CASSARLSGEQFF.

There are a few counts of this clone. The chain carries TRBV7-8 and TRBJ2-1; TRBD2 might be the D (6 bases). This CDR3 has 17 residues. Germline loops: CDR1 SGHVS, CDR2 FQNEAQ. Trimming took 4 bases from V and 0 from J, leaving 16 bases between them. CDR3 residues: CASSSSIAANSYNEQFF. In DNA, the CDR3 is TGTGCCAGCAGCTCTAGTATAGCGGCGAACTCCTACAATGAGCAGTTCTTC.

The J gene is TRBJ2-7, the V gene TRBV11-2; D perhaps matches TRBD1 (5 bases). The CDR3 has 13 amino acids. With 5 bases removed from V and 3 bases from J, the gap between germline ends came to 11 bases. CDR1 and CDR2 from the germline V gene are SGHAT and FQNNGV. The CDR3 sequence: CASSPRQNYEQYF. The DNA of the CDR3 is TGTGCCAGCAGCCCCCGACAGAACTACGAGCAGTACTTC. Full variable domain (outside the CDR3, taken from reference TRBV11-2 and TRBJ2-7): EAGVAQSPRYKIIEKRQSVAFWCNPISGHATLYWYQQILGQGPKLLIQFQNNGVVDDSQLPKDRFSAERLKGVDSTLKIQPAKLEDSAVYLCASSPRQNYEQYFGPGTRLTVT.

The chain is built from TRBV18 and TRBJ1-1; 9 nucleotides match TRBD1. The CDR3 totals 14 residues. Germline V gene lookup returns CDR1 KGHSH and CDR2 LQKENI. The trim removed 3 bases at V and 4 bases at J, leaving 3 bases unmatched. CDR3 protein: CASSPTGGSTEAFF. The CDR3 DNA reads TGTGCCAGCTCACCTACAGGGGGCTCCACTGAAGCTTTCTTT.

This clone was detected a few times. V usage is TRBV6-5 and J usage is TRBJ2-1, with D perhaps given as TRBD1 or TRBD2 (5 bases each). Trimming pared 0 bases from V and 7 bases from J, leaving 16 bases between. CDR1 is MNHEY, CDR2 SVGAGI, per germline. The CDR3 has 16 amino acids. The CDR3 region is CASSYSRSAWGNEQFF. The DNA of the CDR3 is TGTGCCAGCAGTTACTCTAGAAGCGCCTGGGGGAATGAGCAGTTCTTC.

The chain carries TRBV29-1 and TRBJ2-6, with D unclear. V was cut by 3 bases and J by 0 bases, with 3 bases left in between. Germline CDR1 and CDR2: SQVTM and ANQGSEA. CDR3 size: 13 residues. This chain's CDR3 is CSVEGSGANVLTF. The CDR3 DNA follows: TGCAGCGTTGAGGGCTCTGGGGCCAACGTCCTGACTTTC.